This T cell receptor beta chain came from a study of T cell responses to AZD1222 COVID-19 vaccine. Study-level points and caveats: The study identified only five to seven AZD1222 recipients as seropositive at baseline. There were mostly white British donors and more females than males, and clonal diversity was possibly underestimated. Sampled repertoires all dated from after the peak T cell response.

Repertoires were generated with immunoSEQ multiplex PCR, while TCRdb's copy carries only in-frame clones and drops some. The sample lists some 180,000 clones, over 85% occurring once. As to this clone: The antigen remains undetermined. Other DNA sequences in this specimen translate into the identical CDR3.

From germline, CDR1 is SGHRS and CDR2 YFSETQ. With 0 bases removed from V and 3 bases from J, the gap between germline ends came to 4 bases. This CDR3 has 13 amino acids. The input for sequencing was peripheral blood, taken 28 days after the second dose of the MenACWY control vaccine. This chain joins TRBV5-1 and TRBJ2-1, with no clear D. The receptor comes from an adult who received the MenACWY meningococcal vaccine as a control. In nucleotides, the CDR3 is TGCGCCAGCAGCTTGGGGAGCTACAATGAGCAGTTCTTC. Translation gives CASSLGSYNEQFF.